This T cell receptor (beta chain) was sequenced during a study of T cell responses to AZD1222 COVID-19 vaccine. As for the study in general: Researchers grouped second doses given at about 4 or about 12 weeks into one pool. Notes on the study in general: Only a handful of AZD1222 recipients tested seropositive at baseline. Two AZD1222 administrations were followed by greater Spike-specific TCR breadth and depth.

The assay was immunoSEQ multiplex PCR, and TCRdb's table has in-frame clones only and misses some. The data contain some 150,000 clones, 85% to 95% of them singletons. To note about this clone: Its antigen is unidentified.

The CDR3 extends over 15 amino acids. Germline V gene data show CDR1 as LGHNT and CDR2 as FRNRAP. Trimming shortened V by 11 bases and J by 6 bases, and 20 bases separated the two germline ends. This chain joins TRBV12-5 and TRBJ1-6; D perhaps matches TRBD1 (5 bases). This specimen was peripheral blood, taken on day 0 of AZD1222 vaccination. The receptor's source is an adult in good health. CDR3 bases: TGTGCTCGGTGGGGGGTTTTGGCTTCTAATTCACCCCTCCACTTT. This sequence encodes CARWGVLASNSPLHF. Full variable domain (rest looked up from reference TRBV12-5 and TRBJ1-6): DARVTQTPRHKVTEMGQEVTMRCQPILGHNTVFWYRQTMMQGLELLAYFRNRAPLDDSGMPKDRFSAEMPDATLATLKIQPSEPRDSAVYFCARWGVLASNSPLHFGNGTRLTVT.